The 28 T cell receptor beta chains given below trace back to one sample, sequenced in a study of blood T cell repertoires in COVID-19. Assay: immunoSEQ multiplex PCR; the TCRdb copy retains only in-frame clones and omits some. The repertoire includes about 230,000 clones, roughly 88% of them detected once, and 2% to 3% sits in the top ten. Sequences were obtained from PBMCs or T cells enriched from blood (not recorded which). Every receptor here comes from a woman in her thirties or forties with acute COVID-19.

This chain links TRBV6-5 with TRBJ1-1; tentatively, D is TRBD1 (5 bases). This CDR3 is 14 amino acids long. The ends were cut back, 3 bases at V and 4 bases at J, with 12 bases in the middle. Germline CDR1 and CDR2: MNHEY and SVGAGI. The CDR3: CASSYSGSVTEAFF. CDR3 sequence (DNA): TGTGCCAGCAGTTATTCAGGGTCTGTCACTGAAGCTTTCTTT.

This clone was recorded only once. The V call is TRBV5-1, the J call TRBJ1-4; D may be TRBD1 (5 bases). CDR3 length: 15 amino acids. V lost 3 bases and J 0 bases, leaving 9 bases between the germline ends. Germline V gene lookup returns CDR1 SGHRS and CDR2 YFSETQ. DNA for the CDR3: TGCGCCAGCAGCTCAGGCAGGGCAACTAATGAAAAACTGTTTTTT. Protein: CASSSGRATNEKLFF. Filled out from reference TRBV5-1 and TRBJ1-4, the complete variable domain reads KAGVTQTPRYLIKTRGQQVTLSCSPISGHRSVSWYQQTPGQGLQFLFEYFSETQRNKGNFPGRFSGRQFSNSRSEMNVSTLELGDSALYLCASSSGRATNEKLFFGSGTQLSVL.

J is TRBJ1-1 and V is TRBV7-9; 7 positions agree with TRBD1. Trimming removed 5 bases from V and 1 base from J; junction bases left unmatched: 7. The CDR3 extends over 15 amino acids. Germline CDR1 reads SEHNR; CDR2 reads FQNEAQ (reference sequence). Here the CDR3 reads CASSPPRTGNTEAFF. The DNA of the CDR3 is TGTGCCAGCAGCCCCCCAAGGACAGGGAACACTGAAGCTTTCTTT.

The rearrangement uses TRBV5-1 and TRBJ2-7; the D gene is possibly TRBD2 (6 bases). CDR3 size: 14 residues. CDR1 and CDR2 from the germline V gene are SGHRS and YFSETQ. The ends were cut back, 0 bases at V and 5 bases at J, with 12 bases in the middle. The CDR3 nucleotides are TGCGCCAGCAGCTTGGTGGCTAGCGCCAACGAGCAGTACTTC. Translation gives CASSLVASANEQYF.

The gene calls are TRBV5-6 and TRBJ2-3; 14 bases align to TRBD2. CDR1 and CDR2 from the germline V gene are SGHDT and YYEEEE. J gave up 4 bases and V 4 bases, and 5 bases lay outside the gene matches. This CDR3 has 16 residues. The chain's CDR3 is CASSRGTSGSPDTQYF. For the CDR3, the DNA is TGTGCCAGCAGCCGAGGGACTAGCGGGAGTCCAGATACGCAGTATTTT.

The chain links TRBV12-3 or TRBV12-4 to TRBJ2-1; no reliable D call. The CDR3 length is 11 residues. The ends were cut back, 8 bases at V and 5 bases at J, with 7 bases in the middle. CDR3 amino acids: CASSQNNEQFF. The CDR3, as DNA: TGTGCCAGCTCTCAGAACAATGAGCAGTTCTTC.

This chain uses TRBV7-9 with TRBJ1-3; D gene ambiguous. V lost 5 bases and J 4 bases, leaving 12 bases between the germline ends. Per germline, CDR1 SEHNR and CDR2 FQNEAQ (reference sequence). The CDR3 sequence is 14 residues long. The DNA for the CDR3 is TGTGCCAGCAGCCGCTCCCCAGGAGGAAACACCATATATTTT. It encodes CASSRSPGGNTIYF.

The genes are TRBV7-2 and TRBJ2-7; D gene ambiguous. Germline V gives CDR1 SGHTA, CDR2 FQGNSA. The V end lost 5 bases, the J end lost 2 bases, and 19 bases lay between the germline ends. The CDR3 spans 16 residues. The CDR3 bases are TGTGCCAGCAGCGTAAACCGGCCCCAGGCCGCCTACGAGCAGTACTTC. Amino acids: CASSVNRPQAAYEQYF.

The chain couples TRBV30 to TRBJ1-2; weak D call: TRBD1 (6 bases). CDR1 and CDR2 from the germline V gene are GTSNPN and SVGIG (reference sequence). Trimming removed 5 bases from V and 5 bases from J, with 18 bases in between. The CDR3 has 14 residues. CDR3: CAWGGPLQGYGYTF. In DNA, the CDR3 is TGTGCCTGGGGGGGCCCTCTGCAGGGATATGGCTACACCTTC.

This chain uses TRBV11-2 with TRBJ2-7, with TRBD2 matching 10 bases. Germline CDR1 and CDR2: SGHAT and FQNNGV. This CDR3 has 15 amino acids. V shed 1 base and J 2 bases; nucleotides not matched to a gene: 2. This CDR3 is CASSLVGTSAYEQYF. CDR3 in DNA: TGTGCCAGCAGCTTAGTGGGGACTAGCGCCTACGAGCAGTACTTC.

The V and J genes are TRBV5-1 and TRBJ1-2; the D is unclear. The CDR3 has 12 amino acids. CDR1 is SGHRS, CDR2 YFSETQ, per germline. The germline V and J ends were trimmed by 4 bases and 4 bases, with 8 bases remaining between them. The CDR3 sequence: CASSPGLYGYTF. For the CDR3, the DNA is TGCGCCAGCAGCCCCGGTCTCTATGGCTACACCTTC.

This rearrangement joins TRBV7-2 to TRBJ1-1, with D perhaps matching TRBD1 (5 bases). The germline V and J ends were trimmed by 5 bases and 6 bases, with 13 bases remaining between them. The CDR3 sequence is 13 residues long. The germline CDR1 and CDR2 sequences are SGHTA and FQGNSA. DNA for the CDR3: TGTGCCAGCAGCACCCGGGCGGGACCTGAAGCTTTCTTT. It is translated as CASSTRAGPEAFF. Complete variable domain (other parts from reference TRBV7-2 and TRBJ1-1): GAGVSQSPSNKVTEKGKDVELRCDPISGHTALYWYRQSLGQGLEFLIYFQGNSAPDKSGLPSDRFSAERTGGSVSTLTIQRTQQEDSAVYLCASSTRAGPEAFFGQGTRLTVV.

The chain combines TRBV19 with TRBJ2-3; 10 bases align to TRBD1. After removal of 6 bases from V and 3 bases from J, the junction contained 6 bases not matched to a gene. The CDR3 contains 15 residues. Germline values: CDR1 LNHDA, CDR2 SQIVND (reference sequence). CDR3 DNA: TGTGCCAGTAGGGCAAGACAGGGGGCGACAGATACGCAGTATTTT. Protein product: CASRARQGATDTQYF. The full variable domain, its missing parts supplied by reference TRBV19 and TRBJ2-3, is DGGITQSPKYLFRKEGQNVTLSCEQNLNHDAMYWYRQDPGQGLRLIYYSQIVNDFQKGDIAEGYSVSREKKESFPLTVTSAQKNPTAFYLCASRARQGATDTQYFGPGTRLTVL.

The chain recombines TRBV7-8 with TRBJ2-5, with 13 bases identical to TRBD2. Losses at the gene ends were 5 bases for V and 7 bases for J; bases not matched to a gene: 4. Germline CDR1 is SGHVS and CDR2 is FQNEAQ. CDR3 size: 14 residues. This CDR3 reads CASSATSGGRTQYF. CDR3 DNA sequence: TGTGCCAGCAGCGCGACTAGCGGGGGGAGGACCCAGTACTTC.

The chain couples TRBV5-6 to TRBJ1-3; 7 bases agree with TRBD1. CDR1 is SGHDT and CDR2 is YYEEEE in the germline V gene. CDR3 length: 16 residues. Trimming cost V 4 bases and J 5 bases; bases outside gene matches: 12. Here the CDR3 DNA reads TGTGCCAGCAGCCCTGGCAGGGGGAACCGAAGAAACACCATATATTTT. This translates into CASSPGRGNRRNTIYF.

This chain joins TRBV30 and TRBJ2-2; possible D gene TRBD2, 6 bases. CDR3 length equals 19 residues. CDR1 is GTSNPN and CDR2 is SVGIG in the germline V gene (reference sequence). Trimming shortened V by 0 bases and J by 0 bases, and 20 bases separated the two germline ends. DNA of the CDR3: TGTGCCTGGAGTGTACCAAAGCGGTCGGGAGCTTCGAACACCGGGGAGCTGTTTTTT. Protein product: CAWSVPKRSGASNTGELFF. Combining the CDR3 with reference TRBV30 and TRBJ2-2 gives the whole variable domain SQTIHQWPATLVQPVGSPLSLECTVEGTSNPNLYWYRQAAGRGLQLLFYSVGIGQISSEVPQNLSASRPQDRQFILSSKKLLLSDSGFYLCAWSVPKRSGASNTGELFFGEGSRLTVL.

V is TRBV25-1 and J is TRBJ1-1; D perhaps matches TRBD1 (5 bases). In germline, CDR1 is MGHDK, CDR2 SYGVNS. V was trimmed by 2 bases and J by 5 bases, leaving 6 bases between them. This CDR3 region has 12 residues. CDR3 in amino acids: CASSEQGTEAFF. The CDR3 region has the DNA TGTGCCAGCAGTGAACAGGGAACTGAAGCTTTCTTT. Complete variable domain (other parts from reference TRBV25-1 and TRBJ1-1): EADIYQTPRYLVIGTGKKITLECSQTMGHDKMYWYQQDPGMELHLIHYSYGVNSTEKGDLSSESTVSRIRTEHFPLTLESARPSHTSQYLCASSEQGTEAFFGQGTRLTVV.

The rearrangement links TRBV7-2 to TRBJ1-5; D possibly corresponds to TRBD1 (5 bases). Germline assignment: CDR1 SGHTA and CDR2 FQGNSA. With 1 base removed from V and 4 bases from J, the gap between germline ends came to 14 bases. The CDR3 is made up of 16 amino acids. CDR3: CASSLDGGGGNQPQHF. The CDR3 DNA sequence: TGTGCCAGCAGCTTAGATGGCGGGGGTGGAAATCAGCCCCAGCATTTT.

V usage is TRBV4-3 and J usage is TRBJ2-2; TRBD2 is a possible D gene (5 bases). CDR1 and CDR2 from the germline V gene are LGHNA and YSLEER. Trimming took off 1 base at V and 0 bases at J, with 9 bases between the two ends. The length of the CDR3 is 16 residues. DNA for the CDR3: TGCGCCAGCAGCCAAGTCGGGGAGTCGAACACCGGGGAGCTGTTTTTT. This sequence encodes CASSQVGESNTGELFF.

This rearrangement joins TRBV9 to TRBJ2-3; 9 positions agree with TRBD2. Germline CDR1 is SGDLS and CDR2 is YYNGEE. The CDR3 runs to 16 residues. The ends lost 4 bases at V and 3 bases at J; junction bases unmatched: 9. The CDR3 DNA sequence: TGTGCCAGCAGCACCCGAGGCGGGGGGGGAACAGATACGCAGTATTTT. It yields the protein CASSTRGGGGTDTQYF. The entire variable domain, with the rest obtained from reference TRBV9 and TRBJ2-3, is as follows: DSGVTQTPKHLITATGQRVTLRCSPRSGDLSVYWYQQSLDQGLQFLIQYYNGEERAKGNILERFSAQQFPDLHSELNLSSLELGDSALYFCASSTRGGGGTDTQYFGPGTRLTVL.

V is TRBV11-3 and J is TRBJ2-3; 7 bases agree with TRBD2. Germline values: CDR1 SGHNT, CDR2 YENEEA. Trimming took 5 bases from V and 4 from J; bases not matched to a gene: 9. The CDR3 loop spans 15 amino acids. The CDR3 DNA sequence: TGTGCCAGCAGCCATCAGGGTGCGGGAGCAGATACGCAGTATTTT. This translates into CASSHQGAGADTQYF.

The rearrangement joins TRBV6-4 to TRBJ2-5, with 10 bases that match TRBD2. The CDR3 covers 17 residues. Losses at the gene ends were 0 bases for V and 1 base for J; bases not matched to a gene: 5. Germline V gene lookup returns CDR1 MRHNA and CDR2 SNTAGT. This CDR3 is CASSDSRKREGQETQYF. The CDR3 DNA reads TGTGCCAGCAGTGACTCAAGGAAGCGGGAGGGCCAAGAGACCCAGTACTTC.

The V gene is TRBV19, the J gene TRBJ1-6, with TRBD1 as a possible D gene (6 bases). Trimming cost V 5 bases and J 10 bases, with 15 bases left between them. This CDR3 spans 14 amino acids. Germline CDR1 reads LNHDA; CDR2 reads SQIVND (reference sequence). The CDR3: CASSYRAGQSPLHF. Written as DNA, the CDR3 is TGTGCCAGTAGTTACAGGGCAGGACAATCACCCCTCCACTTT.

CDR3 sequence reads: CASSEAQLVLNEQFF. The CDR3 region has the DNA TGTGCCAGCAGTGAAGCACAACTAGTCCTCAATGAGCAGTTCTTC. This sequence joins TRBV2 and TRBJ2-1; D perhaps matches TRBD2 (5 bases). Between the trimmed V and J ends, which lost 0 bases and 6 bases, there was a span of 12 bases. Germline assignment: CDR1 SNHLY and CDR2 FYNNEI. This CDR3 has 15 amino acids.

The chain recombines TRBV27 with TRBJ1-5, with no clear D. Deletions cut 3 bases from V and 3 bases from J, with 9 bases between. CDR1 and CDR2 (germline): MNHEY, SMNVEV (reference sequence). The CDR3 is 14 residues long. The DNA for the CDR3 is TGTGCCAGCAGTTTGAGGCAGCACAATCAGCCCCAGCATTTT. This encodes CASSLRQHNQPQHF.

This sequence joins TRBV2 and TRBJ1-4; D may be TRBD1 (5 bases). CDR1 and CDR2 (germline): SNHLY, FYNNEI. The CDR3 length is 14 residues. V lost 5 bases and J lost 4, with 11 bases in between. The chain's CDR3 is CASSPTENNEKLFF. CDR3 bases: TGTGCCAGCAGTCCGACAGAGAATAATGAAAAACTGTTTTTT.

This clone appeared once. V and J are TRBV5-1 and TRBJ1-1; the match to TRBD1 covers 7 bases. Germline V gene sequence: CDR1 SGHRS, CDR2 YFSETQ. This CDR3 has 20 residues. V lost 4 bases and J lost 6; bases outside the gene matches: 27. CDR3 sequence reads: CASSRSSGRGRYPESPEAFF. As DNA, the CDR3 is TGCGCCAGCAGCCGATCTTCCGGGAGGGGGCGCTACCCCGAATCCCCTGAAGCTTTCTTT.

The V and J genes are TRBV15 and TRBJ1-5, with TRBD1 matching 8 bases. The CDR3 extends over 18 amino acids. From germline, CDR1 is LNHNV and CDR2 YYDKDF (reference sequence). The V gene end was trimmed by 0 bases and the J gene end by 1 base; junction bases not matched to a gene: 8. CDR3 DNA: TGTGCCACCAGCAGAGATCTTATTCAGGGGGCAAGCAATCAGCCCCAGCATTTT. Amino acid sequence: CATSRDLIQGASNQPQHF. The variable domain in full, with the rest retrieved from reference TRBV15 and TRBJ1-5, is DAMVIQNPRYQVTQFGKPVTLSCSQTLNHNVMYWYQQKSSQAPKLLFHYYDKDFNNEADTPDNFQSRRPNTSFCFLDIRSPGLGDTAMYLCATSRDLIQGASNQPQHFGDGTRLSIL.